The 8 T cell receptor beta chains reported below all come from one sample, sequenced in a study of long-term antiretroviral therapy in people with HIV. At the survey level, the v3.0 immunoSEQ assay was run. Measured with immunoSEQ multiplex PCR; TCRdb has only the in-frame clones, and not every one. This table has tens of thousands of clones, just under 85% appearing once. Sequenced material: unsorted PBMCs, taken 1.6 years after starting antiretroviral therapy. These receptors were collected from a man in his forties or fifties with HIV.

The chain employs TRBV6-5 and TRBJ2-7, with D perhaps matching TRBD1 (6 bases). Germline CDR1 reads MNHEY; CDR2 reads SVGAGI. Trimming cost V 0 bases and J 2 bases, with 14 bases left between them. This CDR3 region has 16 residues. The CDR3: CASSYSSSRGTYEQYF. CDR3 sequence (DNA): TGTGCCAGCAGTTACTCGAGTTCCAGGGGAACCTACGAGCAGTACTTC.

The CDR3 DNA reads as TGTGCCAGCAGTGAAGCGCCACAACTAAGCACAGATACGCAGTATTTT. It encodes CASSEAPQLSTDTQYF. V is TRBV6-1 and J is TRBJ2-3; D gene uncertain. This CDR3 contains 16 residues. The germline CDR1 and CDR2 sequences are MNHNS and SASEGT. V lost 0 bases and J lost 0, with 10 bases in between.

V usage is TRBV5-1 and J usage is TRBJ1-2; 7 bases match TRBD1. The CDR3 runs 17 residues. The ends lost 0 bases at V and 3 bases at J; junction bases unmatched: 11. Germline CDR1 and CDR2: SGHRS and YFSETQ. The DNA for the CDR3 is TGCGCCAGCAGCTTGGCCGGTCGGCAGGGGGTAGACTATGGCTACACCTTC. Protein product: CASSLAGRQGVDYGYTF.

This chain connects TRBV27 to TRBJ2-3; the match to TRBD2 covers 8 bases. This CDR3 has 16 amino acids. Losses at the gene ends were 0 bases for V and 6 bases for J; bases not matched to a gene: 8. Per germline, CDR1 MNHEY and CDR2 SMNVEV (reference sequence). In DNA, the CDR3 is TGTGCCAGCAGTTTATCAGCGGGACTAGTAGCTGATACGCAGTATTTT. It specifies CASSLSAGLVADTQYF.

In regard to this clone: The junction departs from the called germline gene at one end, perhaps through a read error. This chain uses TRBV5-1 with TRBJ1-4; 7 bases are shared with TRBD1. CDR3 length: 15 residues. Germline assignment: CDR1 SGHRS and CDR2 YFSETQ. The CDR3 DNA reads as TGCGCCAGCAGCTTGACAGGGGCAACCAATGAAAAACTGTTTTTT. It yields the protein CASSLTGATNEKLFF.

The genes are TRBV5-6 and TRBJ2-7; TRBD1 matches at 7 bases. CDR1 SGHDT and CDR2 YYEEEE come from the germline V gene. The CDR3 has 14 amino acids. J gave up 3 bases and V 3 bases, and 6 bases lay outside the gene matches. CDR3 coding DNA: TGTGCCAGCAGCTACGGACAGGCGATCTACGAGCAGTACTTC. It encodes CASSYGQAIYEQYF.

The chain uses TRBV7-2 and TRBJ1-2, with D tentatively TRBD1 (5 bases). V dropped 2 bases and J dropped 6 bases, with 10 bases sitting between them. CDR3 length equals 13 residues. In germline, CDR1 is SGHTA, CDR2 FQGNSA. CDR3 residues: CASSLSREDGYTF. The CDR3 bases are TGTGCCAGCAGCTTAAGCAGGGAAGATGGCTACACCTTC.

This CDR3 reads CASSLEVRSEQYF. The CDR3 DNA is TGTGCCAGCAGCCTCGAGGTCCGAAGCGAGCAGTACTTC. The gene calls are TRBV7-9 and TRBJ2-7; no clear D gene. The CDR3 consists of 13 residues. V was trimmed by 5 bases and J by 6 bases, leaving 14 bases between them. CDR1 is SEHNR and CDR2 is FQNEAQ in the germline V gene (reference sequence).